This T cell receptor beta chain comes out of a study of identical twins (dated by TCRdb to the mid-2010s). Notes on the research overall: To test whether fetal clonotypes persist, the study used deep sequencing on TCR alpha and beta repertoires from monozygotic twins, unrelated adults of various ages, and cord blood. Replicate twin experiments were performed at different times using different library preparation protocols to rule out contamination.

The full study reports these points: In monozygotic twins, recombination models systematically underestimated out-of-frame TCR alpha sharing, but the models matched the sharing seen between unrelated individuals. Because the same donors could not be followed over many years, conclusions were based on cross-sectional statistical analysis. Fewer insertions were carried by abundant cord blood beta clonotypes, a similar but weaker trend appeared in young adult naive repertoires, and no such trend appeared in memory repertoires. The excess sharing between twins in beta out-of-frame sequences was weaker because fewer shared sequences reduced the signal-to-noise ratio. Zero-insertion analyses could be partly confounded by invariant T cells such as MAIT and iNKT, although diverse VJ usage argued against such confounding for most clonotypes. Compared with coincidental sharing between unrelated individuals, out-of-frame TCR alpha sequences shared between twins showed an excess of sequences with low generation probability.

Looking up the germline V gene yields CDR1 SGHAT and CDR2 FQNNGV. The cysteine opens and the phenylalanine closes a CDR3 of 15 amino acids. The retained sequence is limited to the CDR3, 45 bases, with the frame set at the first base. After removal of 6 bases from V and 3 bases from J, the junction retains 5 bases not matched to a gene. Every donor in the study was a healthy Caucasian. The twin cohort comprised three pairs of female monozygotic twins, all aged about 18 to 30 years. Positive isolation kits from Invitrogen were used to isolate the CD4+ and CD8+ T cell populations. Preparation of the library involved 5' RACE. Sequencing relied on an Illumina HiSeq 2000. A universal primer binding site was added through template switching, and the final cDNA carried a unique molecular identifier so that TCR cDNA molecules could be counted accurately. First-strand cDNA for TCR alpha and beta chains was synthesized from specific primers in the conserved constant-segment region. To control for contamination, every cDNA library carried two barcodes: a SMART-Mk sample barcode plus Illumina barcodes. TruSeq adapter sequences, together with Illumina sample barcodes, were added in two successive PCR steps. The TCR alpha and beta cDNA libraries were sequenced on the Illumina HiSeq platform using custom primers. Concerning the study's data processing: Raw reads were processed with MiGEC to extract unique molecular identifiers, and MiXCR was used to determine CDR3 positions. For each individual, recombination models were inferred using an EM algorithm with the repgenHMM and IGoR tools. The analysis of shared clonotypes was done with the tcR package in R, with sharing normalized by the product of cloneset sizes. Out-of-frame nonproductive sequences were analyzed to study raw recombination free of thymic and clonal selection effects. TCRdb passed the public sequencing reads through fastp at Q25 and MiXCR, retaining productive beta sequences. Rows with a matching CDR3 protein are joined into one entry that keeps the most common DNA and genes. What appears here as the V and J calls and clone size reflects TCRdb's work, not the paper's. This sample comprises approximately 300,000 distinct CDR3 sequences, roughly 9% of them detected only once. Under 7.5% of the sample belongs to the ten largest clones.

This clonotype was detected ten times or more. Which antigen it targets is not known. The record has no base qualities; no much larger clone is one base away. The same data also went into a second study, on yellow fever vaccine responses in identical twins. The second study's paper adds: According to the authors, the vaccine-induced T cell response in identical twins seemed to be partly convergent and partly specific to each individual. In identical twins, the study followed T cell clones that responded to the vaccine with precision.

This clonotype was obtained from a woman younger than 35 in good health. The V and J segments used are TRBV11-2 and TRBJ2-1; 10 central bases correspond to TRBD2. The sequenced sample was CD8+ T cells sorted from blood. The CDR3 has the sequence CASSPRTSGYNEQFF. Here is the DNA: TGTGCCAGCAGTCCCAGGACTAGCGGCTACAATGAGCAGTTCTTC.